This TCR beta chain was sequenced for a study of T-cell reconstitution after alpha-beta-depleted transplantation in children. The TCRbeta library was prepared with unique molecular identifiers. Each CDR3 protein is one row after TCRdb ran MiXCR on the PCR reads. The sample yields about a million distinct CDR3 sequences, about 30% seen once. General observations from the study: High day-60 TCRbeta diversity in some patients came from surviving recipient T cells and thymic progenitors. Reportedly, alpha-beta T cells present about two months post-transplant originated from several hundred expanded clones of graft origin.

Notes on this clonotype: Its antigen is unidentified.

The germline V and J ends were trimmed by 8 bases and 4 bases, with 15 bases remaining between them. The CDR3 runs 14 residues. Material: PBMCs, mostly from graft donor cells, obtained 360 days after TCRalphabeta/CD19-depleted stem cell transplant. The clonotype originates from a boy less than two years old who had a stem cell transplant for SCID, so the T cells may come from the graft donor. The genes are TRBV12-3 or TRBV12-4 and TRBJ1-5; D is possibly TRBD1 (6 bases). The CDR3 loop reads CASAGGGENQPQHF. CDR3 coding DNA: TGTGCCAGCGCCGGCGGGGGCGAGAATCAGCCCCAGCATTTT.